The 3 T cell receptor beta chains below come from one sample, sequenced in a study of response to subunit inactivated influenza vaccine. TCRdb fed the RT-PCR reads into MiXCR, producing one record per CDR3 protein. The sample has about 190,000 distinct CDR3 sequences; approximately 15% are singletons. The sequencing here drew on CD8+ T cells sorted from PBMCs, taken around 5 days after vaccination. These receptors all come from a man aged 45-65 years who received an inactivated influenza vaccine.

This clonotype was counted at least ten times. The V and J genes are TRBV4-3 and TRBJ1-4, with D unresolved. Trimming took 0 bases from V and 1 from J, leaving 6 bases between them. In germline, CDR1 is LGHNA, CDR2 YSLEER. The CDR3 loop spans 15 amino acids. CDR3 DNA sequence: TGCGCCAGCAGCCAAGAGGGCAGAACTAATGAAAAACTGTTTTTT. This codes for CASSQEGRTNEKLFF.

This clonotype was counted between two and nine times. DNA for the CDR3: TGCGCCAGCAGCCAAGGGCCAGCCGGGACAGCCTACGAGCAGTACTTC. Its protein product is CASSQGPAGTAYEQYF. This chain connects TRBV4-1 to TRBJ2-7; 7 bases line up with TRBD1. Germline V gives CDR1 MGHRA, CDR2 YSYEKL. The CDR3 runs 16 residues. The junction had 8 bases not matched to a gene; V was cut back by 1 base and J by 2 bases.

J is TRBJ2-7 and V is TRBV11-2; 12 bases agree with TRBD2. V trimming: 3 bases; J trimming: 2 bases; junction bases outside the gene matches: 8. CDR1 is SGHAT, CDR2 FQNNGV, per germline. There are 17 residues in the CDR3. CDR3 bases: TGTGCCAGCAGCTTCTCCCTAGCGGGGGGGGTTCCCTACGAGCAGTACTTC. Protein product: CASSFSLAGGVPYEQYF.